This TCR beta chain was recovered during a study of human T cells and chemical hapten exposure listed by TCRdb under 2021. Background for the entire study: For sensitization, 2% DPC in acetone was applied to a 2 cm by 2 cm area of upper inner arm skin. Most of the patients in the cohort were female, and the cohort covered alopecia areata with under or over 50% scalp involvement, alopecia totalis and alopecia universalis. Blood was sampled from patients pre-sensitization (week 0) and at 2, 6 and about 24 weeks after DPC sensitization. Patch tests used Finn chambers with 0.01% DPC on the upper back, scored after 6 days by International Contact Dermatitis Research Group standards. Weekly therapeutic DPC doses were additionally applied to the scalp of patients throughout the approximately 24-week study period. This study followed changes in the peripheral blood TCR repertoire in vivo during primary and secondary sensitization of alopecia patients to the hapten diphenylcyclopropenone (DPC). Libraries were pooled for sequencing, and variation in per-sample TCR yields was attributed mainly to small differences in library volumes within the pool. Under 30 alopecia patients gave blood for TCR sequencing at one to four time points (pre-sensitization, 2, 6 and 24 weeks).

Library generation was performed with RACE. For sequencing, a NextSeq 500 was employed. Library preparation attached unique molecular identifiers to individual cDNA molecules for quantitative, reproducible TCR counting. For every blood RNA sample, sequencing covered both the TCR alpha and TCR beta chains. The authors processed their data as follows. Samples had a median of around 92,000 TCRs, with a range from about 23,224 to 750,000. V, J and CDR3 annotation of the TCR reads was performed with the Decombinator software suite. Every sample was subsampled to the same number of TCRs (28,000) for the PS versus PT1 abundance plots. TCRs were defined as expanded if absent before sensitization and observed at least eight times at the 2-week time point. The public reads were run again by TCRdb, first through fastp at Q25 and then through MiXCR, and only productive beta chains were kept. Entries that share a CDR3 protein sequence are merged under the most common genes and DNA. For this entry, the V and J calls and clone size follow TCRdb and not the study's own pipeline. A total of more than 250,000 distinct CDR3 sequences appear in this sample, 7% to 10% of them only once. Clones ranked in the top ten supply under 2.5% of the sample.

The sample's time point label is to be understood as: pre-sensitization, week 0. What this sample's treatment or condition label stands for: therapeutic diphenylcyclopropenone sensitization with weekly scalp DPC. Blood at each patch-test visit was drawn before the patch test was applied. Patients were eligible if aged 18 to 70, diagnosed with alopecia and judged suitable for DPC therapy, and pregnant patients were excluded. Total RNA was extracted from unfractionated whole blood that had been collected in Tempus Blood RNA tubes. Taken from the germline V gene (reference sequence), the CDR1 and CDR2 loops are SGHKS and YYEKEE. From the cysteine up to the phenylalanine, the CDR3 has a length of 14 residues. Only the CDR3 part of the read is kept: 42 bases, read in frame from the first base. The trim is 0 bases for V and 8 bases for J, with a gap of 14 bases between the germline ends. Overall results and qualifications from the work: Patch test score was positively correlated with the number of PT1 expanded TCRs, with significance at thresholds 8, 16 and 32 but not at 4. Significantly more large CDR3 similarity clusters were formed by expanded TCRs than by pre-sensitization or healthy control sets, consistent with antigen-driven responses. No change with DPC sensitization was found in the number of TCRs above 1 in 1000 frequency, and no evidence of global repertoire structure alterations was found. All patients had alopecia, a presumed autoimmune disease, so their immune response might differ from that of healthy individuals. Repeated subsampling changed both the strength of the expansion versus patch-test correlation and the threshold at which the correlation became significant.

Note on this clonotype: The antigen this receptor binds is unknown. Base qualities are not at hand, and no much larger clone is one base apart.

The rearranged segments are TRBV5-5 and TRBJ1-2; the D gene is perhaps TRBD1, on 6 matching bases. This material consisted of whole blood, taken in connection with sensitization to the hapten diphenylcyclopropenone (DPC). The sequence came from a middle-aged woman with alopecia areata. Some clones in this sample may be carry-over from other donors' samples. The sequenced DNA is TGTGCCAGCAGCTTGGAACAGGGAAGAGGGGGCTACACCTTC. Its amino acids are CASSLEQGRGGYTF.